The clone carrying this T cell receptor (beta chain) was detected only once. The data were obtained in a study of technical replicates of blood from several donors. Only in-frame clones appear in the TCRdb table, and some are missing; sequencing was by immunoSEQ multiplex PCR. This sample has fewer than 80,000 clones, with just over 85% found just once. Sequenced material: PBMCs. This clonotype was obtained from a human donor in good health. Some clones in this sample may be carry-over from other donors' samples.

The CDR3 coding sequence is TGCAGCGCCCGGGACTACTCCTACAATGAGCAGTTCTTC. Translating gives CSARDYSYNEQFF. The chain has TRBV29-1 and TRBJ2-1; 7 bases fit TRBD2. The trim removed 7 bases at V and 0 bases at J, leaving 3 bases unmatched. Germline V gene data show CDR1 as SQVTM and CDR2 as ANQGSEA. This CDR3 has 13 residues.